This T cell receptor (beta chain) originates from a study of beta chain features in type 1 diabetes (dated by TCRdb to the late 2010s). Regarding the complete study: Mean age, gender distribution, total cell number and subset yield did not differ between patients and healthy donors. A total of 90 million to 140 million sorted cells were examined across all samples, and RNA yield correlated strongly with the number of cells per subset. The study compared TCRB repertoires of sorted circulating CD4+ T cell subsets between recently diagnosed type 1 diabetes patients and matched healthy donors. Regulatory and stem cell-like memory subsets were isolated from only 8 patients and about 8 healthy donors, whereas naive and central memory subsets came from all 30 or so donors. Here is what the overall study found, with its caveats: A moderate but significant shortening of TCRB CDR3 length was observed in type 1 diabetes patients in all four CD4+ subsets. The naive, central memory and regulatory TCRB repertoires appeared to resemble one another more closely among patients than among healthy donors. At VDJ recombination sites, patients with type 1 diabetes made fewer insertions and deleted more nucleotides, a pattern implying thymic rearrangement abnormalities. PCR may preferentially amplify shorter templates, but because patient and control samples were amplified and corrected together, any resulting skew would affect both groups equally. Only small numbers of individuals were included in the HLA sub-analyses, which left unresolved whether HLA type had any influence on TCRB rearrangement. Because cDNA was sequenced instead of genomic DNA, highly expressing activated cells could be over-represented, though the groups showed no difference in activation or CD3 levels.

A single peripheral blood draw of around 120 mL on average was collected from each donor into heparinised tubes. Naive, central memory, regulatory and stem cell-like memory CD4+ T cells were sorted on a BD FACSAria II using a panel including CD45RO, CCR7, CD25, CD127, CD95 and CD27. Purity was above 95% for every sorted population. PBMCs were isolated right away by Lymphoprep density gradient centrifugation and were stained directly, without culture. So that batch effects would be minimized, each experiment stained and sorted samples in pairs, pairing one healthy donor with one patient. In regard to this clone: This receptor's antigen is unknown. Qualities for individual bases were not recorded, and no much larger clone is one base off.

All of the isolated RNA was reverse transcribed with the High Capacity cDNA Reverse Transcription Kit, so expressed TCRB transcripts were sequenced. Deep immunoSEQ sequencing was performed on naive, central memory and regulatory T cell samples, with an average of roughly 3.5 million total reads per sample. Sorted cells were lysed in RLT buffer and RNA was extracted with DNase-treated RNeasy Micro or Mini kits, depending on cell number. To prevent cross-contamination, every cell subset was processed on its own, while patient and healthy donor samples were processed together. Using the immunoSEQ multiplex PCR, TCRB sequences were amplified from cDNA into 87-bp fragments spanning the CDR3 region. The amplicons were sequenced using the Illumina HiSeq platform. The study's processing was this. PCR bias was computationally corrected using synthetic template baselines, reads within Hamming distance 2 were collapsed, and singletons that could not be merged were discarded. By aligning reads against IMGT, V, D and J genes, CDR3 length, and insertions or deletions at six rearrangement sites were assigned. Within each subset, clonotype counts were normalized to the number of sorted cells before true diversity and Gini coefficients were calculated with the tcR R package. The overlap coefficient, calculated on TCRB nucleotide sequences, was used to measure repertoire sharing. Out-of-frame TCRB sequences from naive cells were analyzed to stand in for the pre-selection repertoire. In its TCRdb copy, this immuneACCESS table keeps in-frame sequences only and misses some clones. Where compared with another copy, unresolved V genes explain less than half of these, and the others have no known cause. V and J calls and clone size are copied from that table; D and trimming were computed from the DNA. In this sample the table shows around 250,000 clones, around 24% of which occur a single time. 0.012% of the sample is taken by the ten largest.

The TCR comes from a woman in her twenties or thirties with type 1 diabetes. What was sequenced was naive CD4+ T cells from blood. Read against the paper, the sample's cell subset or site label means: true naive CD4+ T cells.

CDR3 region: CASSRRQGTDTQYF. In nucleotides, the sequence is TGTGCCAGCAGCCGACGACAGGGAACAGATACGCAGTATTTT. This receptor chain uses TRBV11-1 and TRBJ2-3; 7 bases in the middle match TRBD1. Trimming takes 5 bases off V and 3 bases off J; junction bases not matched to a gene: 5. Including cysteine and phenylalanine, the CDR3 has 14 amino acids. Only CDR3 DNA is held: 42 bases, read in frame from base 1. Sequences SGHAT (CDR1) and FQDESV (CDR2) are obtained from the germline V gene (reference sequence).